The entry that follows covers one T cell receptor (beta chain) sequence. The antigen this receptor binds is unknown. The input lacks base qualities; no much larger clone sits a single base away. In Seattle, one collaborating source enrolled patients while the infection was active and tracked those patients longitudinally over the course of disease. Whole blood was collected in K2EDTA tubes by collaborating institutions according to the institutions' own protocols. For TCRbeta analysis, collaborators shipped samples in one of three forms: frozen whole blood, isolated PBMCs, or DNA extracted from either of those sample types. These data originate in a study of blood T cell repertoires in COVID-19 (dated by TCRdb to 2018 to 2020). In the study overall: Samples from collaborators originated in the United States, Italy and Spain and spanned both the acute and convalescent phases of COVID-19. Deeply sampled blood TCRbeta repertoires from subjects exposed to, actively infected with, or recovered from COVID-19 were included in the dataset. A de-identified subject ID, COVID-19 status, age in years and sex were almost always included in the sample metadata. Where available, HLA class I and class II types were taken from metadata supplied by the sample provider and were not determined by assay-based typing. The samples were drawn from two sources: the first 160 participants of the ongoing ImmuneRACE study, and 950 to 1,500 subjects contributed by 6 global collaborators. The material from the prospective study consisted of cDNA or gDNA derived from T cells, B-cell-depleted T cells, or PBMCs. The repertoires were released in a freely available public database meant as a resource for research on the immune response to SARS-CoV-2. Study-wide conclusions, independent of this receptor: The amount of clinical and demographic metadata varied by source and participant and was provided uncurated.

The CDR3 runs 17 amino acids, cysteine and phenylalanine included. The retained sequence is limited to the CDR3, 51 bases, with the frame set at the first base. Germline trimming amounts to 5 bases on V and 0 bases on J, with 9 as the count of junction bases outside the gene matches. The germline V gene gives CDR1 as MNHEY and CDR2 as SVGEGT. The immunoSEQ Assay, a bias-controlled multiplex PCR, was used to amplify TCRbeta CDR3 regions from genomic DNA. Under the source paper's analysis protocol: The number of nucleated cells in each sample was estimated by amplification of reference gene primers within the assay. To quantify the absolute abundance of each unique TCRbeta CDR3 rearrangement, sequence reads were collapsed and filtered. For each sample, productive Simpson clonality was calculated by taking the square root of Simpson's diversity index across productive rearrangements. The clones in this table, taken by TCRdb from immuneACCESS, are in-frame only. Not every clone is retained; where verified, under half of the shortfall comes from an unresolved V gene, and the cause of the rest is unknown. The V and J calls and the clone size are those of that table, but D and trimming were determined from the DNA. The sample has under 250,000 clones on record, about nine tenths of them singletons. The ten largest clones take up under 14% of the sample.

The chain joins TRBV6-2 or TRBV6-3 to TRBJ1-3; 8 bases in the junction line up with TRBD1. The receptor comes from a man in his forties or fifties with COVID-19, enrolled during active disease. The sequencing input was peripheral blood. The CDR3 region: CASSTFGTGLSGNTIYF. The DNA sequence is TGTGCCAGCAGTACCTTCGGGACAGGACTCTCTGGAAACACCATATATTTT.